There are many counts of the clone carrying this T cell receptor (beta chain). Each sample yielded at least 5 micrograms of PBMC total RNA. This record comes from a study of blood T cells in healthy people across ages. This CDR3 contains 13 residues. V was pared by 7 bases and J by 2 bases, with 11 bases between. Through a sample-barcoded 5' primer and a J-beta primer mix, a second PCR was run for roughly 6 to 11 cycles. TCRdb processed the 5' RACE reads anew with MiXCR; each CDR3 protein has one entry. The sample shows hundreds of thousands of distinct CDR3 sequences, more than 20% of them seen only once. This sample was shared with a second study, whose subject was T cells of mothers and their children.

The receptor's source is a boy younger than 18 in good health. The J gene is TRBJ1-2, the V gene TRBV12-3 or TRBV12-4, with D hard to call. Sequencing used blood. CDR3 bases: TGTGCCAGCACTTCCCCGGAAAACTATGGCTACACCTTC. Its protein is CASTSPENYGYTF.